The 6 T cell receptor beta chains below all came from one sample that was sequenced in a study of blood T cell repertoires in COVID-19. Here immunoSEQ multiplex PCR was the method, and the copy in TCRdb shows in-frame clones only, minus some. The profile shows roughly 280,000 clones, 70% to 90% of them singletons. Specimen: peripheral blood. These receptors were collected from a woman aged 65 to 85 with acute or convalescent COVID-19.

This clone was observed a few times. V gene TRBV6-5 combines with J gene TRBJ2-7; 9 bases fit TRBD1. V shed 6 bases, J shed 2 bases, and the junction held 8 bases outside the gene matches. The CDR3 runs 15 residues. Germline assignment: CDR1 MNHEY and CDR2 SVGAGI. The CDR3 DNA sequence: TGTGCCAGCAGGGGTCTAAGACAGGGGGCCTACGAGCAGTACTTC. Translating it yields CASRGLRQGAYEQYF.

The chain uses TRBV3-1 (or the pseudogene TRBV3-2) and TRBJ2-5, with 12 bases identical to TRBD2. There are 16 residues in the CDR3. CDR1 and CDR2 from the germline V gene are LGHDT and YNNKEL (reference sequence). The J segment lost 3 bases and the V segment lost 1 base, leaving 3 bases of the junction unmatched. DNA for the CDR3: TGTGCCAGCAGCCAAGTCCGACTAGCGGGGGAAGAGACCCAGTACTTC. Protein product: CASSQVRLAGEETQYF.

The J gene is TRBJ2-1, the V gene TRBV4-2; D perhaps matches TRBD1 (8 bases). The germline CDR1 and CDR2 sequences are LGHNA and YNFKEQ. The CDR3 is 16 residues long. Trimming took off 4 bases at V and 3 bases at J, with 16 bases between the two ends. CDR3 DNA sequence: TGTGCCAGCAGCCCCCGGCACAGGGGGGGCTACAATGAGCAGTTCTTC. Translation gives CASSPRHRGGYNEQFF.

This chain links TRBV7-9 with TRBJ1-1, with TRBD1 matching 7 bases. This CDR3 region has 13 residues. In germline, CDR1 is SEHNR, CDR2 FQNEAQ (reference sequence). The trim removed 5 bases at V and 5 bases at J, leaving 5 bases unmatched. CDR3 residues: CASSLQGLTEAFF. CDR3 nucleotide sequence: TGTGCCAGCAGCCTACAGGGGCTAACTGAAGCTTTCTTT.

J is TRBJ1-2 and V is TRBV7-8; D ambiguous. The CDR3 sequence is 12 residues long. Trimming left V 1 base short and J 8 bases short, with 8 bases between. CDR1 and CDR2 from the germline V gene are SGHVS and FQNEAQ. CDR3 DNA sequence: TGTGCCAGCAGCTTAGGAGTACAGGGCTACACCTTC. Translation gives CASSLGVQGYTF.

The chain links TRBV28 to TRBJ1-2; tentatively, D is TRBD1 (5 bases). CDR3 length: 13 residues. Trimming stripped 4 bases from V and 2 bases from J, with 8 bases between. Germline V gives CDR1 MDHEN, CDR2 SYDVKM. The CDR3 spells CASSSAGNYGYTF. CDR3 DNA: TGTGCCAGCAGTTCGGCAGGGAACTATGGCTACACCTTC.